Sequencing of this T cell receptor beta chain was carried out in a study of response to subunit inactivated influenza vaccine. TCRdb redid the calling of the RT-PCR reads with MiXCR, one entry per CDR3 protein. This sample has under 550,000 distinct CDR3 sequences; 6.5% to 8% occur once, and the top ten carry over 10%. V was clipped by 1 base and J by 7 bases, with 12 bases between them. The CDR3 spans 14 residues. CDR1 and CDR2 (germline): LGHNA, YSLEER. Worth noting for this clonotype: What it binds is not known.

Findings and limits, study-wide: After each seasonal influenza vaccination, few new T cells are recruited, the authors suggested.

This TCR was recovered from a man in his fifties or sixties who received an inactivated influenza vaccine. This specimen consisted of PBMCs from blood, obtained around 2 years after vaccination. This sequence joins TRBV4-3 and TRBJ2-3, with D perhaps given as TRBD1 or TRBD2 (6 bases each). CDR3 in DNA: TGCGCCAGCAGCCAAGGAGGAGGGGGAAATACGCAGTATTTT. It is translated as CASSQGGGGNTQYF.